Listed below are T cell receptor beta chains from one sample, sequenced in a study of graft-versus-host responses after intestinal transplantation. Here immunoSEQ multiplex PCR was the method, and the copy in TCRdb shows in-frame clones only, minus some. The sample includes 95,000 to 100,000 clones, roughly 83% of them seen just once. This material consisted of PBMCs, taken 255 days after intestinal transplant. Receptors originate from a human patient who received an intestinal transplant, so some T cells may come from the graft donor. CDR3s include the opening cysteine and the closing phenylalanine or tryptophan. The D gene is left open where the match is weak. Size is stated for part of the rows, as once, few or many counts, or as a class when the clone is expanded.

d_gene	v_gene	j_gene	abundance	CDR3nt	CDR3aa
TRBD1	TRBV25-1	TRBJ2-2	once	TGTGCCAGCAGCAACAGGGGGAACACCGGGGAGCTGTTTTTT	CASSNRGNTGELFF
.	TRBV5-1	TRBJ1-1	.	TGCGCCAGCAGCTTGGTCCCGGACAGGAACACTGAAGCTTTCTTT	CASSLVPDRNTEAFF
TRBD1	TRBV6-5	TRBJ2-7	.	TGTGCCAGCAGTTACGGGACAGGGAATCCCTACGAGCAGTACTTC	CASSYGTGNPYEQYF
.	TRBV5-1	TRBJ2-3	.	TGCGCCAGCAGCTTGAGACTCGAGGGAGCAGGCACAGATACGCAGTATTTT	CASSLRLEGAGTDTQYF
.	TRBV27	TRBJ1-2	.	TGTGCCAGCTCGTATCGTTTTAGCAACTATGGCTACACCTTC	CASSYRFSNYGYTF
.	TRBV5-1	TRBJ2-3	few	TGCGCCAGCAGCCGACTAACGTCCACAGATACGCAGTATTTT	CASSRLTSTDTQYF
TRBD1	TRBV2	TRBJ1-1	.	TGTGCCAGCAGTGACGGACAGGGAAACACTGAAGCTTTCTTT	CASSDGQGNTEAFF
.	TRBV20-1	TRBJ2-7	.	TGCAGTGCGATAGCCTACCACGAGCAGTACTTC	CSAIAYHEQYF
.	TRBV19	TRBJ1-1	.	TGTGCCAGTAGTACGCTGAACACTGAAGCTTTCTTT	CASSTLNTEAFF
TRBD1	TRBV7-3	TRBJ2-4	.	TGTGCCAGCAGCTCCTGGGACAGCCCCAAAAACATTCAGTACTTC	CASSSWDSPKNIQYF
.	TRBV28	TRBJ1-2	.	TGTGCCAGCAGTTCCACGACAAGGGATACTGGCTATGGCTACACCTTC	CASSSTTRDTGYGYTF
.	TRBV6-1	TRBJ2-7	.	TGTGCCAGCAGTGGGCGGCAGGGGCCCCTCTTCTCCTACGAGCAGTACTTC	CASSGRQGPLFSYEQYF
.	TRBV19	TRBJ2-1	.	TGTGCCAGTCGCTCTTCGGACAGCTTCAATGAGCAGTTCTTC	CASRSSDSFNEQFF
.	TRBV6-5	TRBJ2-3	once	TGTGCCAGCAGAGACACAGATACGCAGTATTTT	CASRDTDTQYF
.	TRBV2	TRBJ1-1	.	TGTGCCAGCAGCGCGTTGGGAAACACTGAAGCTTTCTTT	CASSALGNTEAFF
.	TRBV27	TRBJ1-5	.	TGTGCCAGCAGTTTAGGGGGTGGTCAGCCCCAGCATTTT	CASSLGGGQPQHF
.	TRBV9	TRBJ1-1	.	TGTGCCAGCAGCAAGGCTGACAGGAACACTGAAGCTTTCTTT	CASSKADRNTEAFF
.	TRBV19	TRBJ1-2	.	TGTGCCAGTAGTCCTCCGGGGATGCGGGGCTACACCTTC	CASSPPGMRGYTF
TRBD1	TRBV5-4	TRBJ2-2	.	TGTGCCAGCAGGCCCGACAGGGTTGGCACCGGGGAGCTGTTTTTT	CASRPDRVGTGELFF
TRBD2	TRBV11-2	TRBJ2-7	.	TGTGCCAGCAGCCTCGGGACTAGCGGCTACGAGCAGTACTTC	CASSLGTSGYEQYF
TRBD2	TRBV6-5	TRBJ2-3	.	TGTGCCAGCAGTTTCGGGACTAGCGGAGGAGATACGCAGTATTTT	CASSFGTSGGDTQYF
TRBD1	TRBV29-1	TRBJ1-2	.	TGCAGCGTAACGACAGGGGATTCAGAGGGCTACACCTTC	CSVTTGDSEGYTF
.	TRBV4-1	TRBJ1-1	.	TGCGCCAGCAGCCAAGGGGGCTTTATCACTGAAGCTTTCTTT	CASSQGGFITEAFF
.	TRBV7-9	TRBJ2-1	.	TGTGCCAGCAGCGGGGCCTTGGAATCCTACAATGAGCAGTTCTTC	CASSGALESYNEQFF
.	TRBV11-2	TRBJ1-1	.	TGTGCCAGCAGCTTTCGACATCCTGAAGCTTTCTTT	CASSFRHPEAFF
.	TRBV6-1	TRBJ1-4	.	TGTGCCAGCAAACGGCGCACAGGGTTGGATGAAAAACTGTTTTTT	CASKRRTGLDEKLFF
TRBD1	TRBV28	TRBJ1-1	once	TGTGCCAGCAGCTACGGTAGGCAGGGGGACACTGAAGCTTTCTTT	CASSYGRQGDTEAFF
TRBD1	TRBV19	TRBJ2-5	.	TGTGCCAGTAGTAAAGACAGGGACGATAAGACCCAGTACTTC	CASSKDRDDKTQYF
TRBD2	TRBV28	TRBJ2-5	.	TGTGCCAGCATCACGAGACTAGCGGGAGAGACCCAGTACTTC	CASITRLAGETQYF
TRBD1	TRBV6-1	TRBJ1-2	.	TGTGCCAGCAGTGAAACGGGGGACAGGGTCGGCTATGGCTACACCTTC	CASSETGDRVGYGYTF
.	TRBV6-1	TRBJ2-2	.	TGTGCCAGCAGTGAAGCGGGAACCGGGGAGCTGTTTTTT	CASSEAGTGELFF
.	TRBV11-2	TRBJ2-1	.	TGTGCCAGCAGCTTCTGGACCGTGGCCCAAGAGCAGTTCTTC	CASSFWTVAQEQFF
.	TRBV7-7	TRBJ1-6	.	TGTGCTAGCAGCCCCGGGACATCGACACCCCTCCACTTT	CASSPGTSTPLHF
.	TRBV5-1	TRBJ1-1	.	TGCGCCAGCAGCTTGAGTTCATCGACGGGAACTGAAGCTTTCTTT	CASSLSSSTGTEAFF
TRBD1	TRBV29-1	TRBJ1-2	.	TGCAGCGTTGAAACGGTTCAGGGGGCAAGTGGCTACACCTTC	CSVETVQGASGYTF
.	TRBV5-4	TRBJ2-1	.	TGTGCCAGCAGCTTGTCGGGAGCCAGTCCTTTTTACAATGAGCAGTTCTTC	CASSLSGASPFYNEQFF
TRBD1	TRBV5-5	TRBJ2-1	.	TGTGCCAGCAGACTTGACAGGGGAAGTCCCTACAATGAGCAGTTCTTC	CASRLDRGSPYNEQFF
.	TRBV5-1	TRBJ1-4	.	TGCGCCAGCAGCGGGGACGTGAATGAAAAACTGTTTTTT	CASSGDVNEKLFF
TRBD2	TRBV4-1	TRBJ2-2	.	TGCGCCAGCAGATTTACGGCGGGAGGGACCGGGGAGCTGTTTTTT	CASRFTAGGTGELFF
.	TRBV5-1	TRBJ1-5	.	TGCGCCAGCAGCTTGGACGGTTATAGCAATCAGCCCCAGCATTTT	CASSLDGYSNQPQHF
TRBD2	TRBV2	TRBJ2-7	.	TGTGCCAGTAGACGTGGACTAGCGAGCTACGAGCAGTACTTC	CASRRGLASYEQYF
.	TRBV7-8	TRBJ2-3	once	TGTGCCAGCAGCTTAGACAGGGGCACAGATACGCAGTATTTT	CASSLDRGTDTQYF
.	TRBV5-6	TRBJ1-2	.	TGTGCCAGCAGCTTCCTTAGCGGCAGGGTTTCTAGGGGCTACACCTTC	CASSFLSGRVSRGYTF
.	TRBV4-1	TRBJ2-2	.	TGCGCCAGCAGCCAAGCGCCCGGGGAGCTGTTTTTT	CASSQAPGELFF
.	TRBV6-1	TRBJ1-4	many	TGTGCCAGCAGTGAAACGGACGCGGCTTGGGAAAAACTGTTTTTT	CASSETDAAWEKLFF
.	TRBV18	TRBJ1-1	.	TGTGCCAGCTCACCACCGGGGTGGGACACTGAAGCTTTCTTT	CASSPPGWDTEAFF
.	TRBV19	TRBJ2-3	.	TGTGCCAGTAGTGGGGGCCTCGGGGGGACAGATACGCAGTATTTT	CASSGGLGGTDTQYF
.	TRBV5-5	TRBJ2-3	.	TGTGCCAGCAGCCCGGGGGGCTGGGAAGGAGATACGCAGTATTTT	CASSPGGWEGDTQYF
.	TRBV9	TRBJ1-1	.	TGTGCCAGCAGCGTTACCGGGGGCAACACTGAAGCTTTCTTT	CASSVTGGNTEAFF
.	TRBV6-1	TRBJ1-5	once	TGTGCCAGCAGTGCCCCCGGACAGAAGGGATCTAATCAGCCCCAGCATTTT	CASSAPGQKGSNQPQHF
.	TRBV6-1	TRBJ2-7	.	TGTGCCAGCAGTGATTTCACAGCCTTAGGCTACGAGCAGTACTTC	CASSDFTALGYEQYF
TRBD1	TRBV6-5	TRBJ2-2	.	TGTGCCAGCAGCATACAGGGGGCTGACGGGGAGCTGTTTTTT	CASSIQGADGELFF
.	TRBV30	TRBJ2-7	.	TGTGCCTGGAGTGTAGCGGACTCCTACGAGCAGTACTTC	CAWSVADSYEQYF
.	TRBV27	TRBJ1-3	.	TGTGCCAGCAGTTTCGGGCTTGGAAACACCATATATTTT	CASSFGLGNTIYF